In its sample, the clone carrying this TCR beta chain was seen a few times. The record originates from a study of cytomegalovirus exposure and HLA in healthy donors. Whereas donors were nominally healthy upon sampling, unrecorded immune exposures were probable. The PCR employed 60 Vbeta primers together with 13 Jbeta primers. The repertoire was sequenced with immunoSEQ multiplex PCR; TCRdb's copy has only in-frame clones and lacks some. The table records 150,000 to 200,000 clones, approximately 80% of them present only once. Sequenced material: PBMCs. The sequence was collected from a woman between 18 and 29 years old in good health and CMV-seronegative.

The CDR3 DNA reads as TGTGCCAGCAGCTTTCCCGGGAGGGGGACTGAAGCTTTCTTT. Its translation is CASSFPGRGTEAFF. The rearrangement uses TRBV5-6 and TRBJ1-1; TRBD1 is a possible D gene (6 bases). Trimming removed 2 bases from V and 5 bases from J, with 13 bases in between. Germline loops: CDR1 SGHDT, CDR2 YYEEEE. The length of the CDR3 is 14 residues.